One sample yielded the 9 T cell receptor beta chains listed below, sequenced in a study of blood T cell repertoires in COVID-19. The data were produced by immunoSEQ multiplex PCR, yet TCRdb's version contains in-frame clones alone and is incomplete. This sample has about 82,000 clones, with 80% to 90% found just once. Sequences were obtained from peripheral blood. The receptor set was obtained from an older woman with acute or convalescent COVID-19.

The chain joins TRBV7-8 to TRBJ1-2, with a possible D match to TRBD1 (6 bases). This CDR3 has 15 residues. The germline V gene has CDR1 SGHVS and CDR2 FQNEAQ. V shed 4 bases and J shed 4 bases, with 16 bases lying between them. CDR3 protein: CASSSRGAAGYGYTF. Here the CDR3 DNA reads TGTGCCAGCAGCTCGCGGGGGGCGGCCGGCTATGGCTACACCTTC.

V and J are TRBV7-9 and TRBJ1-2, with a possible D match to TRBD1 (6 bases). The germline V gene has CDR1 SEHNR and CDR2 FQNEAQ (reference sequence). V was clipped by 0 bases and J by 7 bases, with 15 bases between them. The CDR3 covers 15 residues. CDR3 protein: CASSLAAGALGGYTF. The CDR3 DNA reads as TGTGCCAGCAGCTTAGCAGCAGGGGCGTTAGGTGGCTACACCTTC.

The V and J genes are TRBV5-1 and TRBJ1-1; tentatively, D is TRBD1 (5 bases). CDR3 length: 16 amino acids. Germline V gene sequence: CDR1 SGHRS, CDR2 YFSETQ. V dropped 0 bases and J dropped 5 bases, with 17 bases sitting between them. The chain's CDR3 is CASSLDFSRGRTEAFF. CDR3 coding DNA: TGCGCCAGCAGCTTGGATTTCAGTAGGGGCAGGACTGAAGCTTTCTTT. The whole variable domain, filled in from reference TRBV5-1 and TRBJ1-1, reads KAGVTQTPRYLIKTRGQQVTLSCSPISGHRSVSWYQQTPGQGLQFLFEYFSETQRNKGNFPGRFSGRQFSNSRSEMNVSTLELGDSALYLCASSLDFSRGRTEAFFGQGTRLTVV.

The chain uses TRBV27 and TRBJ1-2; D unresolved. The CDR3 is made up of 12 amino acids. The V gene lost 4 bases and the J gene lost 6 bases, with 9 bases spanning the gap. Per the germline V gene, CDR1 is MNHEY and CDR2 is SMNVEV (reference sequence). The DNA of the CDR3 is TGTGCCAGCAGTTCTGCCCTACATGGCTACACCTTC. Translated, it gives CASSSALHGYTF.

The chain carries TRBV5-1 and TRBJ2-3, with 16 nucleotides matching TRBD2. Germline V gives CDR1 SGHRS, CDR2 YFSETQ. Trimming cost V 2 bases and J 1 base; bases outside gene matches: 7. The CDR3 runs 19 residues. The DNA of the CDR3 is TGCGCCAGCAGCTTCGCCGGGACTAGCGGGAGGGACCGCACAGATACGCAGTATTTT. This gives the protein CASSFAGTSGRDRTDTQYF.

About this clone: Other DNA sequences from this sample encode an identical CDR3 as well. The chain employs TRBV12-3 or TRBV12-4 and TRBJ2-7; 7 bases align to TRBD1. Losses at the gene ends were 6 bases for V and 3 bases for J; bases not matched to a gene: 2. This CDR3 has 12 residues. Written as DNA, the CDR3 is TGTGCCAGCAGCTCAGGGGGCTACGAGCAGTACTTC. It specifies CASSSGGYEQYF.

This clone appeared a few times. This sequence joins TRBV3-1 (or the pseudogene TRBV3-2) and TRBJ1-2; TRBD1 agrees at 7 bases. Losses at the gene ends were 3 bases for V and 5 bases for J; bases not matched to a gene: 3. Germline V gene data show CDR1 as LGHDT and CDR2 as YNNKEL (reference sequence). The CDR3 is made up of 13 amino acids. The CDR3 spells CASSQTGTYGYTF. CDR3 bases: TGTGCCAGCAGCCAGACAGGGACGTATGGCTACACCTTC.

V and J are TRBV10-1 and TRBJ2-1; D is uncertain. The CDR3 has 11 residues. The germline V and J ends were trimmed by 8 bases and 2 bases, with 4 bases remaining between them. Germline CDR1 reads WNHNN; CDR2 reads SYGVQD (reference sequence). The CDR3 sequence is CASSAYNEQFF. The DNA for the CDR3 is TGCGCCAGCTCGGCCTACAATGAGCAGTTCTTC.

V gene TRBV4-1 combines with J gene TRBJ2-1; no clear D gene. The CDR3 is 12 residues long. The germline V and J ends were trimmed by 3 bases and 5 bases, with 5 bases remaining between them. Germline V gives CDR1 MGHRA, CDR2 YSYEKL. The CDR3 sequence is CASSHENNEQFF. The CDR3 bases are TGCGCCAGCAGCCACGAGAACAATGAGCAGTTCTTC.